The 10 T cell receptor beta chains below all came from one sample that was sequenced in a study of graft-versus-host responses after intestinal transplantation. The repertoire was sequenced with immunoSEQ multiplex PCR; TCRdb's copy has only in-frame clones and lacks some. The sample has about 120,000 clones; around 93% are singletons. The antigens these receptors bind are not known. Sample: unstimulated CD4+ T cells sorted from spleen or lymph node cells, taken before intestinal transplant. Source of these receptors: a human donor who received an intestinal transplant.

This chain uses TRBV5-1 with TRBJ2-2; D is ambiguous. Deletions cut 4 bases from V and 1 base from J, with 8 bases between. CDR1 is SGHRS and CDR2 is YFSETQ in the germline V gene. This CDR3 is 14 amino acids long. CDR3 loop: CASSGTGNTGELFF. The CDR3, as DNA: TGCGCCAGCAGCGGTACGGGGAACACCGGGGAGCTGTTTTTT.

The CDR3 protein is CASNHRGRVYGYTF. CDR3 bases: TGTGCCAGCAACCATAGGGGCAGGGTCTATGGCTACACCTTC. This chain joins TRBV6-1 and TRBJ1-2; perhaps TRBD1 as D (5 bases). V lost 7 bases, J lost 4 bases, and 16 bases lay in between. From germline, CDR1 is MNHNS and CDR2 SASEGT. The CDR3 has 14 amino acids.

CDR3 coding DNA: TGCAGCGTTGAAGAGGGGGGGCGCAGGTACGAGCAGTACTTC. It translates to CSVEEGGRRYEQYF. The rearrangement uses TRBV29-1 and TRBJ2-7; TRBD2 might be the D (7 bases). Trimming removed 0 bases at V and 4 bases at J, with 13 bases between. The CDR3 loop spans 14 amino acids. Germline CDR1 reads SQVTM; CDR2 reads ANQGSEA.

The chain links TRBV5-1 to TRBJ2-3; a possible D gene is TRBD1 (5 bases). V was trimmed by 4 bases and J by 0 bases, leaving 9 bases between them. The CDR3 sequence is 14 residues long. Germline V CDR1 and CDR2: SGHRS, YFSETQ. As DNA, the CDR3 is TGCGCCAGCAGCCTCTGGGGCAGCACAGATACGCAGTATTTT. Its protein product is CASSLWGSTDTQYF.

V usage is TRBV2 and J usage is TRBJ2-1, with 11 positions matching TRBD2. Unmatched junction bases numbered 5, after V lost 3 bases and J lost 7 bases. The CDR3 contains 15 residues. Germline V gene data show CDR1 as SNHLY and CDR2 as FYNNEI. The CDR3 DNA is TGTGCCAGCAGTGAGGGTAGCGGGAGGGGTAATGAGCAGTTCTTC. Translated, it gives CASSEGSGRGNEQFF.

The genes are TRBV18 and TRBJ2-3, with D unresolved. The V gene lost 3 bases and the J gene lost 11 bases, with 24 bases spanning the gap. This CDR3 is built from 16 residues. The V gene's germline CDR1 is KGHSH and CDR2 LQKENI. The DNA of the CDR3 is TGTGCCAGCTCACCCACCATATCAACCATGCGAGGAAAGCAGTATTTT. Translated, it gives CASSPTISTMRGKQYF. Full variable domain (outside the CDR3, taken from reference TRBV18 and TRBJ2-3): NAGVMQNPRHLVRRRGQEARLRCSPMKGHSHVYWYRQLPEEGLKFMVYLQKENIIDESGMPKERFSAEFPKEGPSILRIQQVVRGDSAAYFCASSPTISTMRGKQYFGPGTRLTVL.

The J gene is TRBJ2-1, the V gene TRBV27, with 12 bases identical to TRBD2. Germline-derived CDR1 and CDR2 are MNHEY and SMNVEV (reference sequence). The CDR3 is 18 amino acids. V shed 2 bases, J shed 5 bases, and the junction held 10 bases outside the gene matches. The CDR3 loop reads CASSLRGLAGLPHNEQFF. CDR3 coding DNA: TGTGCCAGCAGTTTACGTGGACTAGCGGGACTTCCGCACAATGAGCAGTTCTTC.

V usage is TRBV28 and J usage is TRBJ2-5; D unresolved. This CDR3 contains 13 residues. The ends were cut back, 10 bases at V and 0 bases at J, with 12 bases in the middle. Per the germline V gene, CDR1 is MDHEN and CDR2 is SYDVKM. In DNA form, the CDR3 reads TGTGCCAACCAACCAAGTAACCAAGAGACCCAGTACTTC. Translated, it gives CANQPSNQETQYF.

The rearrangement joins TRBV6-5 to TRBJ1-3, with D maybe TRBD1 (5 bases). The CDR3 totals 16 residues. Looked up from germline, CDR1 is MNHEY and CDR2 is SVGAGI. V lost 4 bases, J lost 3 bases, and 16 bases lay in between. The CDR3 nucleotides read TGTGCCAGCAGTTTAGTTTATCGGACAAGTGGAAACACCATATATTTT. It translates to CASSLVYRTSGNTIYF.

The V call is TRBV6-1, the J call TRBJ2-1; D is undetermined. V was pared by 3 bases and J by 9 bases, with 15 bases between. The CDR3 extends over 14 amino acids. Germline loops: CDR1 MNHNS, CDR2 SASEGT. CDR3 sequence reads: CASSDRLIRSEQFF. The CDR3 nucleotides read TGTGCCAGCAGTGATAGACTTATTCGCAGTGAGCAGTTCTTC.